This T cell receptor (beta chain) came from a study of blood T cell repertoires in COVID-19. Overall study: Whether acute or convalescent, the COVID-19 samples came from the United States, Italy and Spain. Nucleic acid was either cDNA or gDNA, and it came from T cells, B-cell-depleted T cells, or PBMCs.

Points on this clone: Distinct nucleotide sequences in the sample also encode this CDR3.

Authors' methods: Amplifying reference gene primers gave estimates of nucleated cell counts. Produced via immunoSEQ multiplex PCR; TCRdb's table is partial and in-frame only. For V, J and clone size, that table is used; D and trimming come from the DNA. This table holds some 240,000 clones, roughly 84% found once. The ends lost 4 bases at V and 1 base at J; junction bases unmatched: 4. CDR3 length equals 16 residues. CDR1 is SGHRS, CDR2 YFSETQ, per germline. The sample was peripheral blood. The V and J genes are TRBV5-1 and TRBJ2-5, with 13 bases that match TRBD2. This clonotype originated in a woman in her thirties or forties who had recovered from COVID-19. The CDR3 sequence: CASSRTSGGAQETQYF. The CDR3 DNA reads TGCGCCAGCAGCCGTACTAGCGGGGGGGCCCAAGAGACCCAGTACTTC.